A single T cell receptor beta chain is shown here with its context. The antigen it recognizes is unknown. Base qualities are not provided; no much larger clone lies one nucleotide away. The immunoSEQ hsTCRB v3.0 assay was used at survey level resolution to sequence the TRB variable region. TRB sequencing targeted a depth of roughly 35,000-50,000 T-cell genomes per sample. TRB libraries were pooled and sequenced on an Illumina MiSeq using a v3 150-cycle kit. Under the source paper's analysis protocol: Repertoire analysis was run in R within a reproducible Nextflow workflow that covered QC, data transformation and analysis. LymphoSeq2, an R package for exploring AIRR-Seq data, was used to implement custom analyses. A few samples that yielded fewer than 5000 total TRB sequences were excluded, so that 188 HIV repertoires were analyzed. Among the roughly 200 retained HIV repertoires, 59 were collected before ART initiation and around 130 after ART initiation. Each repertoire was downsampled to 5000 TRB nucleotide sequences, and summary statistics were averaged across 100 downsampling iterations. Only TRB sequences with CDR3 regions of at least seven amino acids were retained for analysis. A Shannon entropy-derived clonality score and the Gini coefficient were used to measure diversity. Repertoire networks linked the top 5000 CDR3 amino acid sequences whenever two sequences differed by an edit distance of one. Antigen specificity groups and MHC restriction were predicted for TRB CDR3 amino acid sequences with GLIPH2. CDR3 amino acid sequences were matched against VDJdb and McPAS-TCR to flag known CMV, EBV, HIV or tissue antigen associations. Pre-ART, post-ART and control groups were compared with Wilcoxon signed-rank tests and Holm-Bonferroni correction. In its TCRdb copy, this immuneACCESS table keeps in-frame sequences only and misses some clones. Where compared with another copy, unresolved V genes explain less than half of these, and the others have no known cause. D and trimming come from the DNA, and the V and J calls and clone size come from that table. The sample includes tens of thousands of clones, with approximately 80% observed a single time. The ten largest clones capture approximately 2.5% of the sample.

This sample stems from a study of long-term antiretroviral therapy in people with HIV (dated by TCRdb to between 2021 and 2022). Notes on the research overall: The earliest samples were collected roughly a decade before the 2015 WHO recommendation for immediate ART, at a time when ART was usually postponed until CD4 counts fell. Among the roughly 30 participants with HIV, ten to eleven were female. This retrospective serial study examined whether starting ART and sustained HIV suppression were associated with changes in the composition and diversity of the TRB repertoire in peripheral blood. No cross-contamination during QIAcube processing was seen in test extractions of a monoclonal T-cell line run alongside 30 to 35 polyclonal samples. From 25 to 30 adults with confirmed HIV infection, the cohort provided approximately 190 cryopreserved PBMC samples, gathered serially across a mean of around 6 years (range 1-12).

What the work shows at the level of the full study, not this receptor alone: Compared with controls, HIV repertoires had narrower CDR3 length ranges, and the network structure pointed to an antigen-experienced repertoire that shifted only slightly toward naive after ART. A significant increase in TRB diversity was found to be associated with ART initiation, although TRB diversity was observed to remain significantly below that of transplant donor controls even after long-term ART. Limited PBMC availability meant only the TCR beta chain was sequenced, without alpha chain pairing. Unsorted PBMC were profiled instead of sorted CD4+ and CD8+ T cells because pre-ART samples had limited cell numbers. The repertoire was dominated across all time points by expanded TRB clones identified before ART initiation, although this dominance was seen to fluctuate and to decrease in many PLHIV after ART. Inferences about post-ART repertoire changes were limited because no data were available on ART adherence, viral resistance or therapy changes. The samples were dated from about 2004 to 2018, and the ART regimens that were used may be less effective than current ART regimens.

To be included, a participant needed at least one PBMC sample from before ART initiation plus at least two post-ART samples. Every participant with HIV received treatment in the United States of America. Cryopreserved samples of about 1-10 million PBMC were thawed and washed before DNA extraction. At the time of the earliest PBMC sample, participants with HIV were aged between roughly 20 and 60 years. Each participant contributed PBMC samples from 1-4 timepoints before ART initiation and 2-8 timepoints after ART initiation, with a median of 7 samples. Serial HIV viral load, CD4+ T-cell count, ART history and demographic data were obtained for every participant. Using a Qiagen kit on a QIAcube, genomic DNA was extracted from unsorted PBMC, with samples processed in batches of 12. Relative to germline, V is 6 bases shorter and J is 4 bases shorter, with 13 bases between their ends. CDR1 SNHLY and CDR2 FYNNEI are derived from the germline V gene. The CDR3 holds 13 amino acids from the cysteine to the phenylalanine. Just CDR3 DNA is preserved here, 39 bases in frame from base 1.

The chain couples TRBV2 to TRBJ2-7; TRBD2 is possibly the D segment (5 matching bases). The source was unsorted PBMCs, collected 3 years after starting antiretroviral therapy. This clonotype originated in a man in his fifties with HIV. The DNA sequence reads TGTGCCAGCAGGTCGGACGGGATATACGAGCAGTACTTC. This is translated as CASRSDGIYEQYF. With all but the CDR3 taken from the reference TRBV2 and TRBJ2-7 genes, the full variable domain is: EPEVTQTPSHQVTQMGQEVILRCVPISNHLYFYWYRQILGQKVEFLVSFYNNEISEKSEIFDDQFSVERPDGSNFTLKIRSTKLEDSAMYFCASRSDGIYEQYFGPGTRLTVT.